The TCR beta chain under discussion was sequenced for a study of graft-versus-host responses after intestinal transplantation. Details on this clone: Antigen: not known.

Trimming removed 5 bases at V and 0 bases at J, with 14 bases between. CDR3 length: 16 amino acids. Looked up from germline, CDR1 is SGHTA and CDR2 is FQGNSA. This table comes from immunoSEQ multiplex PCR, and its TCRdb copy is limited to in-frame clones, with some not included. The sample carries around 120,000 clones, around nine tenths recorded once. This clonotype was sampled from a human donor who received an intestinal transplant. This specimen consisted of unstimulated CD4+ T cells sorted from spleen or lymph node cells, obtained before intestinal transplant. This sequence joins TRBV7-2 and TRBJ1-5; a possible D gene is TRBD1 (6 bases). This chain's CDR3 is CASSPKTGYSNQPQHF. DNA for the CDR3: TGTGCCAGCAGCCCAAAGACAGGATATAGCAATCAGCCCCAGCATTTT.